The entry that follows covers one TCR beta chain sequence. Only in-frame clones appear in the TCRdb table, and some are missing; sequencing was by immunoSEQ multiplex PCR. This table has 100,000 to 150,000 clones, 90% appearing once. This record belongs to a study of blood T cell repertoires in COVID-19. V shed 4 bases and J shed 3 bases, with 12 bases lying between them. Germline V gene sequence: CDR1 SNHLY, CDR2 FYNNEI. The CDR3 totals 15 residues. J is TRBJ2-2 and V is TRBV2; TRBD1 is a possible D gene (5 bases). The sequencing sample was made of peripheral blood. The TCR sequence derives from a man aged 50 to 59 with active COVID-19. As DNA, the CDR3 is TGTGCCAGCAGTGGGCAGGGAAGCGACACCGGGGAGCTGTTTTTT. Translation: CASSGQGSDTGELFF. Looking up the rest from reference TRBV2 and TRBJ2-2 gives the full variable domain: EPEVTQTPSHQVTQMGQEVILRCVPISNHLYFYWYRQILGQKVEFLVSFYNNEISEKSEIFDDQFSVERPDGSNFTLKIRSTKLEDSAMYFCASSGQGSDTGELFFGEGSRLTVL.